The rows below give T cell receptor beta chains drawn from one sample of a study of T-cell memory formation after mild COVID-19. TCRdb re-called the 5' RACE reads with MiXCR, one entry per CDR3 protein. The sample lists some 46,000 distinct CDR3 sequences, roughly 7% occurring once. Source material: PBMCs or a T cell subset sorted from them (not recorded which). The receptor set was obtained from an adult who had mild COVID-19 (a few samples of this study predate the infection). Cell type and time point are not known. Each CDR3 is given with its conserved first and last residue. Each record gives: J gene, D gene, clone size, V gene, CDR3 protein, CDR3 DNA. The D gene is left open where the match is weak. Clone size is stated in some rows and not others, as once, few, many or a class when expanded.

TRBJ2-1 - - TRBV29-1 CSVEAVARRGNEQFF TGCAGCGTTGAAGCGGTGGCCAGGCGAGGGAATGAGCAGTTCTTC
TRBJ2-5 TRBD1 many TRBV5-1 CASSLTENFRDSVGTQYF TGCGCCAGCAGCCTTACCGAGAATTTCCGGGACAGTGTCGGGACCCAGTACTTC
TRBJ2-4 - few TRBV19 CASSMFGKNIQYF TGTGCCAGTAGTATGTTCGGGAAAAACATTCAGTACTTC
TRBJ2-1 TRBD2 many TRBV24-1 CATSDPRGEDEQFF TGTGCCACCAGTGATCCGCGGGGGGAGGATGAGCAGTTCTTC
TRBJ2-3 TRBD2 many TRBV7-2 CASSSPSGSTDTQYF TGTGCCAGCAGTTCGCCTAGCGGGAGTACAGATACGCAGTATTTT
TRBJ1-1 - few TRBV9 CASSDRVGTEAFF TGTGCCAGCAGCGACAGGGTTGGGACTGAAGCTTTCTTT
TRBJ2-2 - few TRBV12-3/TRBV12-4 CASSFSAGELFF TGTGCCAGCAGTTTTAGCGCCGGGGAGCTGTTTTTT
TRBJ2-1 TRBD2 many TRBV2 CASTYSGRGNNEQFF TGTGCCAGCACGTATAGCGGGAGAGGGAACAATGAGCAGTTCTTC
TRBJ2-5 - - TRBV6-2/TRBV6-3 CASRPQLQETQYF TGTGCCAGCAGGCCACAGCTCCAAGAGACCCAGTACTTC
TRBJ1-4 - many TRBV4-1 CASSPPAGGINEKLFF TGCGCCAGCAGCCCGCCGGCCGGGGGCATTAATGAAAAACTGTTTTTT
TRBJ2-7 - many TRBV6-2/TRBV6-3 CASSSPLAEDRHKYF TGTGCCAGCAGTTCTCCCCTTGCTGAGGACCGGCATAAGTACTTC
TRBJ2-3 - - TRBV6-2/TRBV6-3 CASRQDTSTDTQYF TGTGCCAGCAGACAAGATACTAGCACAGATACGCAGTATTTT
TRBJ1-1 - few TRBV12-3/TRBV12-4 CASSLRGTNTEAFF TGTGCCAGCAGTTTAAGGGGAACGAACACTGAAGCTTTCTTT
TRBJ1-1 TRBD1 many TRBV19 CASSLTGDLEAFF TGTGCCAGTAGTCTGACAGGGGATCTTGAAGCTTTCTTT
TRBJ2-3 TRBD1 medium-sized TRBV5-6 CASSSDRADTQYF TGTGCCAGCAGCTCGGACAGGGCAGATACGCAGTATTTT
TRBJ2-2 - few TRBV5-4 CASSFKAGKGNTGELFF TGTGCCAGCAGCTTTAAGGCCGGCAAGGGAAACACCGGGGAGCTGTTTTTT
TRBJ2-2 TRBD1 few TRBV5-4 CASSKRQGPTGELFF TGTGCCAGCAGCAAACGACAGGGACCCACCGGGGAGCTGTTTTTT
TRBJ2-3 TRBD2 - TRBV6-4 CASSDGLATDTQYF TGTGCCAGCAGTGACGGACTAGCCACAGATACGCAGTATTTT
TRBJ2-5 TRBD2 many TRBV4-1 CASSLGTAGGETQYF TGCGCCAGCAGCCTCGGTACGGCGGGGGGTGAGACCCAGTACTTC